This entry lists 30 T cell receptor beta chains sequenced from one sample in a study of cytomegalovirus exposure and HLA in healthy donors. PCR was performed using 60 Vbeta and 13 Jbeta primers. Sequenced by immunoSEQ multiplex PCR; TCRdb stores in-frame clones only, minus some. The sample includes more than 95,000 clones, about three quarters of them seen just once. Sequences were obtained from PBMCs. The source of these receptors is a female donor in good health and CMV-seronegative.

This sequence joins TRBV6-5 and TRBJ1-5, with D tentatively TRBD1 (6 bases). Germline V lookup: CDR1 MNHEY, CDR2 SVGAGI. CDR3 length equals 16 residues. Trimming pared 2 bases from V and 4 bases from J, leaving 15 bases between. CDR3 DNA: TGTGCCAGCAGTTACGGGCGGGGGGCGGGTAATCAGCCCCAGCATTTT. Translated, it gives CASSYGRGAGNQPQHF.

V is TRBV6-6 and J is TRBJ1-2; 8 bases map to TRBD1. V shed 8 bases and J 3 bases; nucleotides not matched to a gene: 8. This CDR3 is built from 14 residues. Per the germline V gene, CDR1 is MNHNY and CDR2 is SVGAGI (reference sequence). The CDR3 loop is CASRQGNEYYGYTF. CDR3 DNA sequence: TGTGCCAGCCGACAGGGGAATGAGTACTATGGCTACACCTTC.

The V gene is TRBV5-1, the J gene TRBJ2-4, with D tentatively TRBD2 (6 bases). CDR3 length: 13 amino acids. The V and J ends lost 5 bases and 8 bases respectively, with 14 bases between them. The germline CDR1 and CDR2 sequences are SGHRS and YFSETQ. The CDR3 loop is CASREGFQDIQYF. CDR3 DNA sequence: TGCGCCAGCAGGGAGGGGTTCCAAGACATTCAGTACTTC. Drawing the rest from reference TRBV5-1 and TRBJ2-4, the complete variable domain is KAGVTQTPRYLIKTRGQQVTLSCSPISGHRSVSWYQQTPGQGLQFLFEYFSETQRNKGNFPGRFSGRQFSNSRSEMNVSTLELGDSALYLCASREGFQDIQYFGAGTRLSVL.

The V call is TRBV5-1, the J call TRBJ2-3, with D tentatively TRBD2 (7 bases). Germline V gives CDR1 SGHRS, CDR2 YFSETQ. This CDR3 is 16 amino acids long. V gave up 3 bases and J gave up 4 bases, with 18 bases separating them. The CDR3 region has the DNA TGCGCCAGCAGCTCGTTGAATAGGGGGGGTTCAGATACGCAGTATTTT. Amino acid sequence: CASSSLNRGGSDTQYF.

This clone occurred once. The rearrangement joins TRBV5-1 to TRBJ2-5, with 8 bases that match TRBD2. Germline V gene sequence: CDR1 SGHRS, CDR2 YFSETQ. The ends lost 5 bases at V and 5 bases at J; junction bases unmatched: 11. The CDR3 has 15 residues. The CDR3 is CASRRSGGVLETQYF. The CDR3 DNA sequence: TGCGCCAGCAGAAGATCCGGGGGGGTATTGGAGACCCAGTACTTC. Together with reference TRBV5-1 and TRBJ2-5, the CDR3 gives the full variable domain: KAGVTQTPRYLIKTRGQQVTLSCSPISGHRSVSWYQQTPGQGLQFLFEYFSETQRNKGNFPGRFSGRQFSNSRSEMNVSTLELGDSALYLCASRRSGGVLETQYFGPGTRLLVL.

V is TRBV11-2 and J is TRBJ1-4; D gene ambiguous. V lost 5 bases, J lost 0 bases, and 13 bases lay in between. The CDR3 totals 16 residues. Germline V gene lookup returns CDR1 SGHAT and CDR2 FQNNGV. CDR3 loop: CASSVSGYATNEKLFF. Here the CDR3 DNA reads TGTGCCAGCAGCGTCTCGGGATATGCAACTAATGAAAAACTGTTTTTT.

The chain employs TRBV11-2 and TRBJ1-2; TRBD1 matches 7 bases. V shed 4 bases and J 0 bases; nucleotides not matched to a gene: 8. The CDR3 runs 16 residues. Germline CDR1 reads SGHAT; CDR2 reads FQNNGV. CDR3 nucleotides: TGTGCCAGCAGCTCGTTAAACAGGGGAACTAACTATGGCTACACCTTC. It is translated as CASSSLNRGTNYGYTF.

This sequence joins TRBV27 and TRBJ1-2; 9 bases are a match to TRBD1. CDR1 and CDR2 (germline): MNHEY, SMNVEV (reference sequence). The CDR3 extends over 13 amino acids. The junction had 3 bases not matched to a gene; V was cut back by 2 bases and J by 8 bases. CDR3 region: CASSLGTGKGYTF. CDR3 nucleotides: TGTGCCAGCAGTTTAGGGACAGGGAAAGGCTACACCTTC.

This chain connects TRBV4-1 to TRBJ2-4; no reliable D call. The V gene's germline CDR1 is MGHRA and CDR2 YSYEKL. V was shortened by 3 bases and J by 5 bases, with 17 bases between the two germline ends. This CDR3 spans 16 amino acids. CDR3 sequence reads: CASSQAVLGRQNIQYF. The CDR3 DNA is TGCGCCAGCAGCCAGGCCGTCCTTGGCCGCCAAAACATTCAGTACTTC.

V and J are TRBV2 and TRBJ2-7; no clear D. Trimming took off 3 bases at V and 4 bases at J, with 4 bases between the two ends. The CDR3 spans 11 residues. The V gene's germline CDR1 is SNHLY and CDR2 FYNNEI. The CDR3 spells CASSDIYEQYF. CDR3 nucleotides: TGTGCCAGCAGTGATATATACGAGCAGTACTTC.

The sample holds a few counts of this clone. The chain recombines TRBV6-5 with TRBJ2-2; a possible D gene is TRBD1 (5 bases). The CDR3 runs 15 residues. From germline, CDR1 is MNHEY and CDR2 SVGAGI. V shed 6 bases and J shed 4 bases, with 15 bases lying between them. The CDR3 sequence is CASSSQGAVTGELFF. CDR3 bases: TGTGCCAGCAGCTCCCAAGGGGCTGTCACCGGGGAGCTGTTTTTT.

V gene TRBV4-1 combines with J gene TRBJ1-4; 10 bases line up with TRBD1. Looked up from germline, CDR1 is MGHRA and CDR2 is YSYEKL. This CDR3 region has 16 residues. V dropped 1 base and J dropped 7; count of bases not matched to a gene: 6. The CDR3: CASSQAGRDRGEKLFF. The CDR3 DNA sequence: TGCGCCAGCAGCCAAGCGGGGCGGGACAGGGGTGAAAAACTGTTTTTT.

The gene calls are TRBV30 and TRBJ1-2; D is unresolved. Trimming stripped 3 bases from V and 4 bases from J, with 15 bases between. The germline CDR1 and CDR2 sequences are GTSNPN and SVGIG (reference sequence). The CDR3 is 14 residues long. This CDR3 is CAWRVVLSSYGYTF. CDR3 sequence (DNA): TGTGCCTGGAGGGTAGTCTTGTCCTCCTATGGCTACACCTTC.

The chain couples TRBV27 to TRBJ2-7; TRBD2 matches 10 bases. Germline assignment: CDR1 MNHEY and CDR2 SMNVEV (reference sequence). The CDR3 loop spans 15 amino acids. Trimming cost V 5 bases and J 6 bases; bases outside gene matches: 10. CDR3 sequence (DNA): TGTGCCAGCAGTAGCCACGGGACTAGCGCGTCCGAGCAGTACTTC. It encodes CASSSHGTSASEQYF.

The V gene is TRBV28, the J gene TRBJ2-1; D is unclear. CDR1 is MDHEN, CDR2 SYDVKM, per germline. Trimming left V 2 bases short and J 9 bases short, with 8 bases between. The length of the CDR3 is 12 residues. CDR3 nucleotides: TGTGCCAGCAGTTTAGTGTCGGTTGAGCAGTTCTTC. Its translation: CASSLVSVEQFF.

J is TRBJ2-1 and V is TRBV7-3; the D gene is possibly TRBD2 (7 bases). The CDR3 is 13 amino acids. Trimming cost V 2 bases and J 7 bases, with 9 bases left between them. CDR1 and CDR2 (germline): SGHTA, FQGTGA. CDR3 DNA sequence: TGTGCCAGCAGCTTAGGGGGGGCGAATGAGCAGTTCTTC. Amino acid sequence: CASSLGGANEQFF. The complete variable domain, with remaining parts taken from reference TRBV7-3 and TRBJ2-1, reads GAGVSQTPSNKVTEKGKYVELRCDPISGHTALYWYRQSLGQGPEFLIYFQGTGAADDSGLPNDRFFAVRPEGSVSTLKIQRTERGDSAVYLCASSLGGANEQFFGPGTRLTVL.

The gene calls are TRBV11-3 and TRBJ2-5; 7 nucleotides line up with TRBD2. Germline V gives CDR1 SGHNT, CDR2 YENEEA. The CDR3 sequence is 17 residues long. Trimming removed 1 base from V and 3 bases from J; junction bases left unmatched: 11. CDR3 loop: CASSLGLPGGMEETQYF. CDR3 DNA sequence: TGTGCCAGCAGCTTAGGTCTCCCCGGGGGGATGGAAGAGACCCAGTACTTC.

The gene calls are TRBV5-4 and TRBJ1-3; D call uncertain. The CDR3 is 15 amino acids. V shed 3 bases and J shed 5 bases, with 15 bases lying between them. Germline V gene data show CDR1 as SGHNT and CDR2 as YYREEE (reference sequence). The CDR3 DNA follows: TGTGCCAGCAGCTCGTCCCGGGGAGACAGAAACACCATATATTTT. This sequence encodes CASSSSRGDRNTIYF.

A few counts support this clone. The chain couples TRBV2 to TRBJ1-3; tentatively, D is TRBD1 (6 bases). Germline V lookup: CDR1 SNHLY, CDR2 FYNNEI. V dropped 5 bases and J dropped 0 bases, with 14 bases sitting between them. CDR3 length equals 16 residues. The chain's CDR3 is CASSLDRPRSGNTIYF. For the CDR3, the DNA is TGTGCCAGCAGTCTAGACAGGCCGCGCTCTGGAAACACCATATATTTT. Full variable domain (outside the CDR3, taken from reference TRBV2 and TRBJ1-3): EPEVTQTPSHQVTQMGQEVILRCVPISNHLYFYWYRQILGQKVEFLVSFYNNEISEKSEIFDDQFSVERPDGSNFTLKIRSTKLEDSAMYFCASSLDRPRSGNTIYFGEGSWLTVV.

The chain has TRBV30 and TRBJ2-2; 7 bases fit TRBD1. The germline gives CDR1 GTSNPN, CDR2 SVGIG (reference sequence). The CDR3 length is 15 residues. V was clipped by 2 bases and J by 4 bases; unmatched bases: 7. The CDR3 bases are TGTGCCTGGAGTATAGGGGGCTTTGGCACCGGGGAGCTGTTTTTT. The encoded protein is CAWSIGGFGTGELFF.

This chain uses TRBV6-1 with TRBJ2-7, with 9 bases matching TRBD1. Germline CDR1 and CDR2: MNHNS and SASEGT. The V segment lost 0 bases and the J segment 4 bases; nucleotides outside the gene matches: 4. The CDR3 runs 15 residues. CDR3 coding DNA: TGTGCCAGCAGTGAAGCCGGGACAGGGAGGTACGAGCAGTACTTC. Translated, it gives CASSEAGTGRYEQYF.

The rearrangement uses TRBV30 and TRBJ2-3, with D uncertain. The length of the CDR3 is 14 residues. Germline V gene lookup returns CDR1 GTSNPN and CDR2 SVGIG (reference sequence). V was cut by 0 bases and J by 0 bases, with 7 bases left in between. The CDR3 protein is CAWSVLGSTDTQYF. CDR3 in DNA: TGTGCCTGGAGTGTACTCGGTAGCACAGATACGCAGTATTTT.

V usage is TRBV18 and J usage is TRBJ2-7; 10 bases fit TRBD2. The CDR3 sequence is 15 residues long. V was clipped by 2 bases and J by 6 bases; unmatched bases: 7. Germline V lookup: CDR1 KGHSH, CDR2 LQKENI. This CDR3 reads CASSPMLAGEAEQYF. For the CDR3, the DNA is TGTGCCAGCTCACCAATGCTAGCGGGAGAGGCCGAGCAGTACTTC.

V is TRBV11-2 and J is TRBJ2-3, with D possibly TRBD2 on 7 matching bases. V shed 2 bases and J shed 6 bases, with 12 bases lying between them. This CDR3 comprises 14 residues. Looked up from germline, CDR1 is SGHAT and CDR2 is FQNNGV. CDR3 region: CASSLYGGLDTQYF. Here the CDR3 DNA reads TGTGCCAGCAGCTTATACGGGGGGCTCGATACGCAGTATTTT.

In DNA form, the CDR3 reads TGCGCCAGCAGCTTGAAGGCAGGGGGCCCCATCTACAATGAGCAGTTCTTC. It translates to CASSLKAGGPIYNEQFF. The V call is TRBV5-1, the J call TRBJ2-1, with 8 nucleotides matching TRBD1. This CDR3 contains 17 residues. The trim removed 1 base at V and 3 bases at J, leaving 9 bases unmatched. Germline V gene sequence: CDR1 SGHRS, CDR2 YFSETQ.

This chain connects TRBV28 to TRBJ1-2; 9 positions match TRBD1. The CDR3 is 21 residues long. V was clipped by 3 bases and J by 4 bases; unmatched bases: 24. CDR1 is MDHEN, CDR2 SYDVKM, per germline. In nucleotides, the CDR3 is TGTGCCAGCAGTTTTGGGGCACCAACCCAGGCCCAGGGACAGGGCCGCTATGGCTACACCTTC. Amino acids: CASSFGAPTQAQGQGRYGYTF.

The chain combines TRBV5-3 with TRBJ2-1; D is unresolved. TRBV5-3 is flagged as an ORF with uncertain function. This CDR3 contains 18 residues. The V gene lost 4 bases and the J gene lost 0 bases, with 20 bases spanning the gap. DNA for the CDR3: TGTGCCAGAAGCCGGTTTGTGCCCCTACCCCGCTCCTACAATGAGCAGTTCTTC. Translation: CARSRFVPLPRSYNEQFF.

This clone has only a few counts. The same CDR3 is also encoded by other DNA sequences in this sample. This chain uses TRBV4-2 with TRBJ2-5; 7 bases fit TRBD2. The length of the CDR3 is 14 residues. Germline loops: CDR1 LGHNA, CDR2 YNFKEQ. V lost 0 bases and J lost 5; bases outside the gene matches: 3. CDR3 region: CASSQDLRGETQYF. For the CDR3, the DNA is TGTGCCAGCAGCCAAGATCTGCGGGGGGAGACCCAGTACTTC.

V usage is TRBV7-8 and J usage is TRBJ1-1; D is ambiguous. The CDR3 runs to 15 residues. Germline lookup yields CDR1 SGHVS and CDR2 FQNEAQ. Trimming shortened V by 4 bases and J by 1 base, and 13 bases separated the two germline ends. The CDR3 spells CASSSPRRGNTEAFF. CDR3 coding DNA: TGTGCCAGCAGCTCCCCTCGTCGAGGGAACACTGAAGCTTTCTTT. Supplemented by reference TRBV7-8 and TRBJ1-1, the full variable domain reads GAGVSQSPRYKVAKRGQDVALRCDPISGHVSLFWYQQALGQGPEFLTYFQNEAQLDKSGLPSDRFFAERPEGSVSTLKIQRTQQEDSAVYLCASSSPRRGNTEAFFGQGTRLTVV.

This clone showed up just a few times. The chain is built from TRBV6-1 and TRBJ2-7, with TRBD2 identical over 7 bases. V lost 9 bases and J lost 5; bases outside the gene matches: 13. This CDR3 region has 14 residues. CDR1 is MNHNS, CDR2 SASEGT, per germline. CDR3: CASNLAAFGHEQYF. CDR3 sequence (DNA): TGTGCCAGTAATCTAGCGGCCTTCGGGCACGAGCAGTACTTC.